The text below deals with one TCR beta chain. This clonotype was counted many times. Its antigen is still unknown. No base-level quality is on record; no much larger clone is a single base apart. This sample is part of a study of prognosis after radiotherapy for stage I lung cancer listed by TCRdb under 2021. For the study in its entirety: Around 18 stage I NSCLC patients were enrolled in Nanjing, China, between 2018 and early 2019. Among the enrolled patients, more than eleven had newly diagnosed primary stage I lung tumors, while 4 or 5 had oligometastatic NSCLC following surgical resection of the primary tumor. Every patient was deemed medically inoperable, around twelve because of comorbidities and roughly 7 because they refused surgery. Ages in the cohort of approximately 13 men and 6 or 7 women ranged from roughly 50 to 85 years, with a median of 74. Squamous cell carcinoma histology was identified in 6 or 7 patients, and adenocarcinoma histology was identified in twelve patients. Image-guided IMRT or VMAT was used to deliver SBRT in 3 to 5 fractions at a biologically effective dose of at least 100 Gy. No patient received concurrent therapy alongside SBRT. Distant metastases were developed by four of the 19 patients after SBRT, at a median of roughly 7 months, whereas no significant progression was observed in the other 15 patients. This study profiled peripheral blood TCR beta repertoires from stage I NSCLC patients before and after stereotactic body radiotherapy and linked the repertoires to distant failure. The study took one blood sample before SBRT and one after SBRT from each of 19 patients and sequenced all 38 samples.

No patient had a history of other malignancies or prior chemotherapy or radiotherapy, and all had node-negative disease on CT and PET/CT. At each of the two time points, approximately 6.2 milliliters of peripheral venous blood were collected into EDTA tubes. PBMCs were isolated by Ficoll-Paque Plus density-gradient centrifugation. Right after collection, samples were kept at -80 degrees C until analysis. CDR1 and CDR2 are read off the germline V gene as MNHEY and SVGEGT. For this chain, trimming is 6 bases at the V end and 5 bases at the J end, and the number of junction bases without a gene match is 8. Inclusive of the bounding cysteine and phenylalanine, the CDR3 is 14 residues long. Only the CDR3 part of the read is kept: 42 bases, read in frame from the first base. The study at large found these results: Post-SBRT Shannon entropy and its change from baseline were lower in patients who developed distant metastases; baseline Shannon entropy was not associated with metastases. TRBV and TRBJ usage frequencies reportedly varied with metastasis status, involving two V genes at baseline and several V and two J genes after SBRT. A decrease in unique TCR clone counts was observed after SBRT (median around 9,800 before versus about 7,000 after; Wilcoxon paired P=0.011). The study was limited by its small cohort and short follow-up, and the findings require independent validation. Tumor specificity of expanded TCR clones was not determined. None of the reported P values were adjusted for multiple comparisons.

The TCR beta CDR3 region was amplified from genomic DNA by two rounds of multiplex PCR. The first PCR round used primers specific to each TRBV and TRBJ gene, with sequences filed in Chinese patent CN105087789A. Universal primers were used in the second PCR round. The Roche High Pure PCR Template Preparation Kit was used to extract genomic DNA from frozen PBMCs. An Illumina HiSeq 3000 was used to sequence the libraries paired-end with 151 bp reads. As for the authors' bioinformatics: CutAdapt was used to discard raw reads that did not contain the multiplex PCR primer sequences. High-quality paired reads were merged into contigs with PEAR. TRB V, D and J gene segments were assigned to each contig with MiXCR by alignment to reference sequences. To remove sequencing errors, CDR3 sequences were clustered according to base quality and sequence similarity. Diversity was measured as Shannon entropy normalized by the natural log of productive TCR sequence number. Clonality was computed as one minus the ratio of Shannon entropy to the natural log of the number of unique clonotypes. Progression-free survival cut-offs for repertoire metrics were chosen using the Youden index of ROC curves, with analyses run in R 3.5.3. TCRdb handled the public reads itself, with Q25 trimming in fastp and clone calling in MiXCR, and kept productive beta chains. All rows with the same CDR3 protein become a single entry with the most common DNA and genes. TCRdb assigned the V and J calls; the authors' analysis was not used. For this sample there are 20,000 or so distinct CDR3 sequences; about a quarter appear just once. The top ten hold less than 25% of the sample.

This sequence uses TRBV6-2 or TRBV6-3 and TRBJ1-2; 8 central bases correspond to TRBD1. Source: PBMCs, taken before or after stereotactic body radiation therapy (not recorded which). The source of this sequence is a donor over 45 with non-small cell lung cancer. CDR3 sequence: CASSPSGGLYGYTF. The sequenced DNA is TGTGCCAGCAGCCCCTCAGGGGGCCTGTATGGCTACACCTTC.